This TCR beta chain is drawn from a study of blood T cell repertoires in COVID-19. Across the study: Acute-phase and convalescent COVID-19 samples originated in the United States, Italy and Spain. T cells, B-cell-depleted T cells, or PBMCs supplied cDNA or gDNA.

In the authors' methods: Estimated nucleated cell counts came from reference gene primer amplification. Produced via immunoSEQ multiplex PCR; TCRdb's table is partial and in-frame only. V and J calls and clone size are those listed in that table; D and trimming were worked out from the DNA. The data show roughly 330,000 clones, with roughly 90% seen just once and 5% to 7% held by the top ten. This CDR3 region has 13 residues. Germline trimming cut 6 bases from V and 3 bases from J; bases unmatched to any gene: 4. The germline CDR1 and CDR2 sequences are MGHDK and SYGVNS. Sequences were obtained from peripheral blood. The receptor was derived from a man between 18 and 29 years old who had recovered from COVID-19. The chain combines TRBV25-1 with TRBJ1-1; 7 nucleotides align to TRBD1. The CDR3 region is CASSETGYTEAFF. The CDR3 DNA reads TGTGCCAGCAGCGAGACAGGGTACACTGAAGCTTTCTTT. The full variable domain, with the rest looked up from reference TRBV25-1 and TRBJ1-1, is EADIYQTPRYLVIGTGKKITLECSQTMGHDKMYWYQQDPGMELHLIHYSYGVNSTEKGDLSSESTVSRIRTEHFPLTLESARPSHTSQYLCASSETGYTEAFFGQGTRLTVV.